This T cell receptor beta chain is drawn from a study of beta chain features in type 1 diabetes. The study reverse transcribed the entire isolated RNA, so it sequenced expressed TCRB transcripts. Some 3.6 million reads was the average for naive, central memory and regulatory T cell samples. The data were produced by immunoSEQ multiplex PCR, yet TCRdb's version contains in-frame clones alone and is incomplete. Among about 360,000 clones listed, around 13% were seen once. Regarding the study as a whole: A moderate, significant TCRB CDR3 shortening appeared in type 1 diabetes across four CD4+ subsets.

This clone was seen a few times. The antigen remains unidentified. Between the trimmed V and J ends, which lost 1 base and 2 bases, there was a span of 9 bases. The CDR3 length is 14 residues. Germline V gene sequence: CDR1 LNHNV, CDR2 YYDKDF (reference sequence). Using CD45RO/CCR7/CD25/CD127/CD95/CD27, CD4+ naive, central memory, regulatory and stem cell-like memory cells were sorted. The sequenced sample was naive CD4+ T cells from blood. V is TRBV15 and J is TRBJ2-7, with D tentatively TRBD2 (5 bases). The sequence came from a man between 18 and 29 years old in good health. In nucleotides, the CDR3 is TGTGCCACCAGCAGAGTCGAGGGTACCTACGAGCAGTACTTC. Its translation is CATSRVEGTYEQYF.